The clone carrying this TCR beta chain came up many times. The target antigen is unknown. This record comes from a study of T cells in Graves' hyperthyroidism and ophthalmopathy. Study-wide background: Peripheral blood was secured at the point of initial diagnosis, before any treatment.

Study-level results: Blood also held most thyroid clonotypes expanded beyond 0.001.

Investigators excluded patients with uncontrolled infection, other autoimmune disease, pregnancy or lactation. It was 8.5 to 10 ml of fresh peripheral blood that supplied the PBMCs. With 0 bases removed from V and 5 bases from J, the gap between germline ends came to 6 bases. The CDR3 totals 13 residues. Germline V CDR1 and CDR2: LGHDT, YNNKEL (reference sequence). The TCR beta CDR3 regions underwent amplification using RNA transcripts as the source. During a first-round RT-PCR of the TCR CDR3, the HTBI primer set was used. TCRdb re-derived calls from the multiplex PCR reads in MiXCR, one entry per CDR3 protein. The sample has about 640,000 distinct CDR3 sequences, around 20% seen once; the top ten hold over 30%.

The sequenced material came from blood. The chain has TRBV3-1 and TRBJ2-3; D call uncertain. The sequence was obtained from a man aged 25 to 45 with Graves' ophthalmopathy. CDR3 sequence reads: CASSQDGIDTQYF. CDR3 sequence (DNA): TGTGCCAGCAGCCAAGATGGTATAGATACGCAGTATTTT.